What follows are 22 T cell receptor beta chains derived from one specimen sequenced in a study of Tregs in tolerant kidney transplant recipients. Here immunoSEQ multiplex PCR was the method, and the copy in TCRdb shows in-frame clones only, minus some. The repertoire holds tens of thousands of clones, with roughly 84% as singletons. Input material: CD4+ T cells from blood. These receptors were taken from a human donor in good health.

V usage is TRBV7-3 and J usage is TRBJ1-2; TRBD1 might be the D (6 bases). Trimming cost V 5 bases and J 5 bases, with 15 bases left between them. This CDR3 is 14 amino acids long. Looked up from germline, CDR1 is SGHTA and CDR2 is FQGTGA. The CDR3 nucleotides read TGTGCCAGCAGCCCTCTAACCAGGGGATATGGCTACACCTTC. This sequence encodes CASSPLTRGYGYTF. Looking up the rest from reference TRBV7-3 and TRBJ1-2 gives the full variable domain: GAGVSQTPSNKVTEKGKYVELRCDPISGHTALYWYRQSLGQGPEFLIYFQGTGAADDSGLPNDRFFAVRPEGSVSTLKIQRTERGDSAVYLCASSPLTRGYGYTFGSGTRLTVV.

V usage is TRBV11-2 and J usage is TRBJ2-7; maybe TRBD1 (5 bases). The CDR3 loop spans 14 amino acids. Trimming pared 0 bases from V and 4 bases from J, leaving 10 bases between. Per germline, CDR1 SGHAT and CDR2 FQNNGV. In DNA, the CDR3 is TGTGCCAGCAGCTTAGAGGCAGGGCAGTACGAGCAGTACTTC. Translation gives CASSLEAGQYEQYF.

J is TRBJ2-3 and V is TRBV18; TRBD1 matches 9 bases. J lost 0 bases, V lost 3 bases, and 7 bases had no gene match. Germline-derived CDR1 and CDR2 are KGHSH and LQKENI. The CDR3 spans 17 residues. CDR3 region: CASSPIQGASSTDTQYF. The CDR3 DNA is TGTGCCAGCTCACCGATACAGGGGGCCTCTAGCACAGATACGCAGTATTTT.

The chain combines TRBV12-5 with TRBJ2-2, with D unclear. Germline CDR1 LGHNT, CDR2 FRNRAP. This CDR3 is 13 amino acids long. V lost 0 bases to trimming and J lost 5 bases, with 4 bases between them. As DNA, the CDR3 is TGTGCTAGTGGTTTGGTAAGGACCGGGGAGCTGTTTTTT. Translation gives CASGLVRTGELFF.

The DNA for the CDR3 is TGTGCCAGCAGTGAGCTAGACAGGGGTCGCGGAAAACTGTTTTTT. It is translated as CASSELDRGRGKLFF. The chain joins TRBV6-1 to TRBJ1-4; TRBD1 matches 8 bases. Germline lookup yields CDR1 MNHNS and CDR2 SASEGT. CDR3 length: 15 amino acids. The V segment lost 3 bases and the J segment 10 bases; nucleotides outside the gene matches: 10.

The chain carries TRBV5-1 and TRBJ1-2, with 9 bases matching TRBD1. Trimming removed 3 bases from V and 4 bases from J; junction bases left unmatched: 7. The CDR3 has 15 residues. The V gene's germline CDR1 is SGHRS and CDR2 YFSETQ. The CDR3 loop reads CASSSGTGKPYGYTF. As DNA, the CDR3 is TGCGCCAGCAGCTCCGGGACAGGGAAGCCCTATGGCTACACCTTC.

The chain combines TRBV6-5 with TRBJ2-5; no reliable D call. Per the germline V gene, CDR1 is MNHEY and CDR2 is SVGAGI. This CDR3 contains 11 residues. The V and J ends lost 6 bases and 13 bases respectively, with 15 bases between them. The CDR3 DNA reads TGTGCCAGCAGCCGGTGGTCCCTTTGGTACTTC. Amino acid sequence: CASSRWSLWYF.

The chain is built from TRBV12-5 and TRBJ1-1; 8 nucleotides line up with TRBD1. The CDR3 runs 15 residues. The J segment lost 5 bases and the V segment lost 0 bases, leaving 5 bases of the junction unmatched. Germline lookup yields CDR1 LGHNT and CDR2 FRNRAP. DNA of the CDR3: TGTGCTAGTGGTTTGGTACAGGGGGTAAAGACTGAAGCTTTCTTT. Translating gives CASGLVQGVKTEAFF.

This chain links TRBV7-2 with TRBJ2-7, with D tentatively TRBD2 (5 bases). There are 14 residues in the CDR3. The V gene's germline CDR1 is SGHTA and CDR2 FQGNSA. The germline V and J ends were trimmed by 4 bases and 0 bases, with 10 bases remaining between them. CDR3 nucleotide sequence: TGTGCCAGCAGCTCCTCGGGGAGCTCCTACGAGCAGTACTTC. This sequence encodes CASSSSGSSYEQYF.

J is TRBJ1-2 and V is TRBV9; 7 nucleotides line up with TRBD1. Per the germline V gene, CDR1 is SGDLS and CDR2 is YYNGEE. CDR3 length: 14 amino acids. V shed 4 bases, J shed 5 bases, and the junction held 8 bases outside the gene matches. CDR3 bases: TGTGCCAGCAGCTACCACAGGGGTGGATATGGCTACACCTTC. It translates to CASSYHRGGYGYTF.

In this sample, this clone turned up a few times. The J gene is TRBJ1-1, the V gene TRBV29-1, with D perhaps TRBD1 (6 bases). Germline CDR1 and CDR2: SQVTM and ANQGSEA. The V and J ends lost 6 bases and 0 bases respectively, with 17 bases between them. The CDR3 has 15 amino acids. The CDR3 protein is CSVVTGFGMNTEAFF. CDR3 DNA: TGCAGCGTAGTGACAGGATTCGGGATGAACACTGAAGCTTTCTTT.

The V gene is TRBV5-4, the J gene TRBJ1-1, with D unclear. Germline loops: CDR1 SGHNT, CDR2 YYREEE (reference sequence). This CDR3 region has 12 residues. The V gene lost 5 bases and the J gene lost 6 bases, with 11 bases spanning the gap. CDR3 sequence: CASRHPGSEAFF. DNA of the CDR3: TGTGCCAGCAGACATCCCGGCTCTGAAGCTTTCTTT.

V gene TRBV20-1 combines with J gene TRBJ2-7; the D gene is possibly TRBD1 (5 bases). V lost 3 bases and J 5 bases, leaving 8 bases between the germline ends. Germline V gene sequence: CDR1 DFQATT, CDR2 SNEGSKA (reference sequence). The CDR3 length is 11 residues. The CDR3 loop reads CSASRAHEQYF. As DNA, the CDR3 is TGCAGTGCTAGCAGGGCCCACGAGCAGTACTTC.

The chain recombines TRBV7-2 with TRBJ2-1; 8 positions agree with TRBD2. The CDR3 runs to 15 residues. In germline, CDR1 is SGHTA, CDR2 FQGNSA. The junction had 9 bases not matched to a gene; V was cut back by 5 bases and J by 6 bases. CDR3 protein: CASSHPAGAVNEQFF. CDR3 DNA sequence: TGTGCCAGCAGCCACCCAGCGGGAGCGGTCAATGAGCAGTTCTTC.

This clone came up a few times. The chain joins TRBV29-1 to TRBJ2-5; 10 bases are a match to TRBD2. Unmatched junction bases numbered 8, after V lost 6 bases and J lost 4 bases. Germline V lookup: CDR1 SQVTM, CDR2 ANQGSEA. The CDR3 is made up of 14 amino acids. For the CDR3, the DNA is TGCAGCGTCGCCCCTCTAGCGGGAGTAGAGACCCAGTACTTC. Protein sequence: CSVAPLAGVETQYF.

This clone was counted only a few times. The V and J genes are TRBV7-2 and TRBJ2-3; D gene uncertain. The CDR3 loop spans 15 amino acids. Germline values: CDR1 SGHTA, CDR2 FQGNSA. Trimming cost V 0 bases and J 4 bases, with 11 bases left between them. CDR3 region: CASSLAQSGADTQYF. CDR3 sequence (DNA): TGTGCCAGCAGCTTAGCGCAGTCGGGTGCAGATACGCAGTATTTT.

The CDR3: CASSSQGNQPQHF. The DNA for the CDR3 is TGTGCCAGCAGCTCACAGGGAAATCAGCCCCAGCATTTT. V gene TRBV7-2 combines with J gene TRBJ1-5, with D possibly matching TRBD1 (6 bases). The CDR3 is 13 amino acids. Trimming shortened V by 4 bases and J by 4 bases, and 8 bases separated the two germline ends. Per the germline V gene, CDR1 is SGHTA and CDR2 is FQGNSA.

The V and J genes are TRBV2 and TRBJ1-1, with 8 bases lining up with TRBD1. V dropped 5 bases and J dropped 5; count of bases not matched to a gene: 10. This CDR3 has 15 amino acids. CDR1 is SNHLY, CDR2 FYNNEI, per germline. CDR3 residues: CASSRGSGGRTEAFF. The DNA for the CDR3 is TGTGCCAGCAGTCGGGGGTCAGGGGGCAGAACTGAAGCTTTCTTT.

The chain carries TRBV7-2 and TRBJ2-3, with 8 nucleotides matching TRBD2. CDR3 length equals 19 residues. After removal of 2 bases from V and 2 bases from J, the junction contained 15 bases not matched to a gene. The V gene's germline CDR1 is SGHTA and CDR2 FQGNSA. The CDR3 spells CASSLYPGSGRLYTDTQYF. CDR3 bases: TGTGCCAGCAGCTTATACCCAGGGAGCGGGAGACTTTACACAGATACGCAGTATTTT.

V is TRBV5-1 and J is TRBJ2-5; 10 nucleotides match TRBD2. CDR1 is SGHRS and CDR2 is YFSETQ in the germline V gene. J lost 4 bases, V lost 5 bases, and 5 bases had no gene match. This CDR3 region has 14 residues. The CDR3 is CASSYRLAGETQYF. The CDR3, as DNA: TGCGCCAGCAGTTACCGACTAGCGGGAGAGACCCAGTACTTC.

The CDR3 region is CASSYDSSTDTQYF. The CDR3 DNA is TGTGCCAGCAGTTACGATTCTAGCACAGATACGCAGTATTTT. The J gene is TRBJ2-3, the V gene TRBV6-5; D uncertain. This CDR3 contains 14 residues. Trimming took off 2 bases at V and 0 bases at J, with 6 bases between the two ends. The germline gives CDR1 MNHEY, CDR2 SVGAGI.

The chain has TRBV4-1 and TRBJ2-2, with 7 bases lining up with TRBD2. The V and J ends lost 1 base and 8 bases, in that order; junction bases with no gene match: 13. Per germline, CDR1 MGHRA and CDR2 YSYEKL. The CDR3 has 17 residues. The CDR3 nucleotides are TGCGCCAGCAGCCAAGGGGGGACTAAGGCTACGGCGGGGGAGCTGTTTTTT. Translating it yields CASSQGGTKATAGELFF.